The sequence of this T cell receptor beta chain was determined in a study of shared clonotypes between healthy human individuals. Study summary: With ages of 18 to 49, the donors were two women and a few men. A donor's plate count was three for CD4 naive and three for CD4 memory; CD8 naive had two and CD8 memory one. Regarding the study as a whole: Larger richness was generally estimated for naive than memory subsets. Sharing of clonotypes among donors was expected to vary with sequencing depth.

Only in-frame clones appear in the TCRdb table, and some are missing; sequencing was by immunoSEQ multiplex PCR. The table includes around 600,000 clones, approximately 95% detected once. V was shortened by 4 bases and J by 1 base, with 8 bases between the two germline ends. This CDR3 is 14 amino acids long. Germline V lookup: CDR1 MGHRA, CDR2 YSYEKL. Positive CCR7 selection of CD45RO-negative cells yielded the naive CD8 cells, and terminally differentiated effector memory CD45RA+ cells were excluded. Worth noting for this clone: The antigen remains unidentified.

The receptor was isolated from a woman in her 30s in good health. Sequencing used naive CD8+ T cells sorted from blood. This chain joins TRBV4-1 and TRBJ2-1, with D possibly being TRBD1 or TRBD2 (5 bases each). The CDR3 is CASSRWGSYNEQFF. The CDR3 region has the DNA TGCGCCAGCAGCCGCTGGGGGTCCTACAATGAGCAGTTCTTC.